This TCR beta chain was found in a study of cytomegalovirus exposure and HLA in healthy donors. Overall study: Early released data comprised around 79 million unique TCRs from HLA-typed donors. Whole-study findings and limits: Presence/absence analyses took donor sequencing depth as roughly uniform. HLA-A and HLA-B allele assignments for most subjects were reportedly predicted accurately using TCR beta sequences.

With 60 Vbeta and 13 Jbeta primers, the PCR was carried out. Clones were sequenced by immunoSEQ multiplex PCR, and TCRdb holds only the in-frame ones, with some missing. The profile shows approximately 250,000 clones, approximately 78% of them singletons. V shed 0 bases and J shed 6 bases, with 12 bases lying between them. CDR1 is SGHKS and CDR2 is YYEKEE in the germline V gene (reference sequence). This CDR3 region has 14 residues. About this clone itself: What it binds is not known.

The chain is built from TRBV5-5 and TRBJ1-2; D remains unclear. This TCR came from a boy between 10 and 17 years old in good health and CMV-seronegative. The source material was PBMCs. In nucleotides, the CDR3 is TGTGCCAGCAGCTTGGAACCGGGGAGGAATGGCTACACCTTC. Encoded protein: CASSLEPGRNGYTF.